This T cell receptor (beta chain) is from a study of OX40 agonist ivuxolimab in advanced cancers. Looking at the study overall: Participants, 82.7% male, averaged about 56 years of age, ranging from roughly 23 to 90.

Germline values: CDR1 SGHTA, CDR2 FQGTGA. V was pared by 3 bases and J by 2 bases, with 12 bases between. This CDR3 region has 15 residues. By share, this clone ranks as medium-sized. Its cognate antigen is unknown. General study results and limits: By week 6 at 0.1 to 3.0 mg/kg, blood CD4+ and CD8+ T cells had expanded clonally. More expanded clones were seen, on average, in CD8+ T cells than in CD4+.

Only in-frame clones appear in the TCRdb table, and some are missing; sequencing was by immunoSEQ multiplex PCR. The sample includes some 16,000 clones, 65% to 80% of them seen just once. The rearrangement joins TRBV7-3 to TRBJ2-3; tentative D call: TRBD2 (5 bases). This TCR was recovered from an adult with an advanced solid tumor such as melanoma, head and neck, liver or kidney cancer. The sample was CD4+ or CD8+ T cells sorted from blood, taken in a trial of the OX40 agonist ivuxolimab. The CDR3 region is CASSLVASLTDTQYF. The DNA of the CDR3 is TGTGCCAGCAGCTTGGTAGCGAGCCTCACAGATACGCAGTATTTT.